This TCR beta chain came from a study of beta chain features in type 1 diabetes. Study conclusions and caveats: All four CD4+ subsets of Type 1 diabetes patients contained TCRB CDR3s that were moderately but significantly shorter.

Turning to this clone: The antigen remains undetermined.

The CDR3 is 18 amino acids. Germline CDR1 is GTSNPN and CDR2 is SVGIG (reference sequence). V was cut by 0 bases and J by 10 bases, with 25 bases left in between. The authors reverse transcribed all of the isolated RNA, so sequencing captured expressed TCRB transcripts. The repertoire was sequenced with immunoSEQ multiplex PCR; TCRdb's copy has only in-frame clones and lacks some. The table has roughly 300,000 clones, 7% to 10% seen once. This TCR was recovered from a man aged 25 to 45 with type 1 diabetes. Source material: central memory CD4+ T cells from blood. The rearrangement links TRBV30 to TRBJ1-6; D not certain. This chain's CDR3 is CAWSVLKREGIGGSPLHF. CDR3 coding DNA: TGTGCCTGGAGTGTACTCAAAAGGGAGGGAATAGGCGGATCACCCCTCCACTTT.